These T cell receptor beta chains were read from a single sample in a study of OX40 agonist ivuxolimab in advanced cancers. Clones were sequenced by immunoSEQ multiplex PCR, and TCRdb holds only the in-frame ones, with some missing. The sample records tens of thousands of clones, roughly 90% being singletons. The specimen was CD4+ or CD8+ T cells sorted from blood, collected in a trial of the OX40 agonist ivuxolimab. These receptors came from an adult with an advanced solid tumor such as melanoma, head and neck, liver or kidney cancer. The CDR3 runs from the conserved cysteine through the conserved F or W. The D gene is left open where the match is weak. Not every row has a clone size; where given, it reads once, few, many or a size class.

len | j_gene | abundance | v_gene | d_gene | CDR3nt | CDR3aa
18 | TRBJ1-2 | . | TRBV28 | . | TGTGCCAGCAGTTTATTATCTACGACCTTCGTGGCCCGTGATGGCTACACCTTC | CASSLLSTTFVARDGYTF
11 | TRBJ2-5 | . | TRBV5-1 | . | TGCGCCAGCAGCTTCTCAGAGACCCAGTACTTC | CASSFSETQYF
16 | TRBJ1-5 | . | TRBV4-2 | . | TGTGCCAGCAGCCAAGATCTTGTAGGCGCCAATCAGCCCCAGCATTTT | CASSQDLVGANQPQHF
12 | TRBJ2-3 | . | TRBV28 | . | TGTGCCAGCAGTTTCCGACGGAATACGCAGTATTTT | CASSFRRNTQYF
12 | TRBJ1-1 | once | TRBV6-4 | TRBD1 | TGTGCCAGCAGTGCTACGACAGGGGGGAATTTCTTT | CASSATTGGNFF
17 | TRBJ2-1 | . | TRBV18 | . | TGTGCCAGCTCACGCGGACCAACTGCGGGTACCTACAATGAGCAGTTCTTC | CASSRGPTAGTYNEQFF
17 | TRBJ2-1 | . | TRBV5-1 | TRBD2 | TGCGCCAGCAGGTGGCAGGGACTAGCGGGGACCTACAATGAGCAGTTCTTC | CASRWQGLAGTYNEQFF
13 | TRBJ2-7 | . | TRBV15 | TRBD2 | TGTGCCACCCGCTCAAGCGGGAGTTACGAGCAGTACTTC | CATRSSGSYEQYF
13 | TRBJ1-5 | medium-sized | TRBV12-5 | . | TGTGCTAGTGCCGGGCGGAACAATCAGCCCCAGCATTTT | CASAGRNNQPQHF
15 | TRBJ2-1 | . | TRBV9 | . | TGTGCCAGCAGCGAAGGAGGGCCTTTTGTCAATGAGCAGTTCTTC | CASSEGGPFVNEQFF
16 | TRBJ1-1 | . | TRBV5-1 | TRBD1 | TGCGCCAGCAGCCCGGACACGGGACAGGGGAACACTGAAGCTTTCTTT | CASSPDTGQGNTEAFF
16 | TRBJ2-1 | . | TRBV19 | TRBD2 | TGTGCCAGTAGTGCCGGGACTAGCGGGAGGTCCTATGAGCAGTTCTTC | CASSAGTSGRSYEQFF
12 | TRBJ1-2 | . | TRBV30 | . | TGTGCCTGGAGTGTAGCAGGGATTGGCTACACCTTC | CAWSVAGIGYTF
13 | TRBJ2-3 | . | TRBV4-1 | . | TGCGCCAGCAGCTTGGGAGTCACAGATACGCAGTATTTT | CASSLGVTDTQYF
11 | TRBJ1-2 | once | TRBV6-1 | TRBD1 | TGTGCCAGCACGGGGACAGGGAGCTACACCTTC | CASTGTGSYTF
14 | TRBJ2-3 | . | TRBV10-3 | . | TGTGCCATCAGCCGGGACACCTCTGGAGATACGCAGTATTTT | CAISRDTSGDTQYF
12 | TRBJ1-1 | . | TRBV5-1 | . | TGCGCCAGCAGCTTACGAGGCACTGAAGCTTTCTTT | CASSLRGTEAFF
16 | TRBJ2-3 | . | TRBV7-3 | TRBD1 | TGTGCCAGCGGCCCCAGGGGACAGGGGGCGAGGGATACGCAGTATTTT | CASGPRGQGARDTQYF
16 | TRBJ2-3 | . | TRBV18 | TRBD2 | TGTGCCAGCTCACCGGGACTAGCGGAGGTCACAGATACGCAGTATTTT | CASSPGLAEVTDTQYF
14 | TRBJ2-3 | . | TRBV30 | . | TGTGCCTGGAGAGGACGGGTTAGCACAGATACGCAGTATTTT | CAWRGRVSTDTQYF
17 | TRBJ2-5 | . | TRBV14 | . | TGTGCCAGCAGCCACCCGGGACAAGTTCTCTCCCAAGAGACCCAGTACTTC | CASSHPGQVLSQETQYF
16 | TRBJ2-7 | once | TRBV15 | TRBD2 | TGTGCCACCAGCAGAGTAACGTCTAGCGGCTCCTACGAGCAGTACTTC | CATSRVTSSGSYEQYF
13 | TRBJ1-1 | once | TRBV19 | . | TGTGCCAGTAGTCCGAATGGGGTGGGTGAAGCTTTCTTT | CASSPNGVGEAFF
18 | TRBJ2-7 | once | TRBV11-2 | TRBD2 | TGTGCCAGCAGCTTAGGCCTACCGAGCGGGACGAGCTCCTACGAGCAGTACTTC | CASSLGLPSGTSSYEQYF
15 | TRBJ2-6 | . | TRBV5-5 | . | TGTGCCAGCAGCGTTACAGAGTCTGGGGCCAACGTCCTGACTTTC | CASSVTESGANVLTF
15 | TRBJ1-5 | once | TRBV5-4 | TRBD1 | TGTGCCAGCAGCCTAGGACAGGGGAGCTCAAAGCCCCAGCATTTT | CASSLGQGSSKPQHF
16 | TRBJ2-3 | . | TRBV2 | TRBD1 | TGTGCCAGCAGTCTACCCCGACAGGGGCGCACAGATACGCAGTATTTT | CASSLPRQGRTDTQYF
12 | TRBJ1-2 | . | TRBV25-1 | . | TGTGCCAGCAGTGACAACCACTATGGCTACACCTTC | CASSDNHYGYTF
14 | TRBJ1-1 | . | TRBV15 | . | TGTGCCACCAGCAGAGATCAGATGGGCACTGAAGCTTTCTTT | CATSRDQMGTEAFF
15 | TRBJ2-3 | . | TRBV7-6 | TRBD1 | TGTGCCAGCAGCCTACAGGGGCCGGGGACAGATACGCAGTATTTT | CASSLQGPGTDTQYF
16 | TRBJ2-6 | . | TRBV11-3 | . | TGTGCCAGCAGCTTTGGACATGCCTCTGGGGCCAACGTCCTGACTTTC | CASSFGHASGANVLTF
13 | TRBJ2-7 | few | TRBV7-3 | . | TGTGCCAGCAGCTTAAACTCCCGCTACGAGCAGTACTTC | CASSLNSRYEQYF
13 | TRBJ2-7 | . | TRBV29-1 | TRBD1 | TGCAGCGTTGTAGGCGGGACAGGCTACGAGCAGTACTTC | CSVVGGTGYEQYF
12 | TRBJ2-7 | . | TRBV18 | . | TGTGCCAGCTCACCAGGAAGGGTCGAGCAGTACTTC | CASSPGRVEQYF
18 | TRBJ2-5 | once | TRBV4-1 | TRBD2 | TGCGCCAGCAGCCAAGATCTCGGGACTAGCGGGAGTCCAAAGACCCAGTACTTC | CASSQDLGTSGSPKTQYF
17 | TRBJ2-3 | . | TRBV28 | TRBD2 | TGTGCCAGCAGTTTCCCGGGACTAGATCAGGGGACAGATACGCAGTATTTT | CASSFPGLDQGTDTQYF
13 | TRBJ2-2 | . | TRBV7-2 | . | TGTGCCAGCAGCGCCTTTGGGGCCGGGGAGCTGTTTTTT | CASSAFGAGELFF
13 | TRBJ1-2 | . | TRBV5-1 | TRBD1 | TGCGCCACCAACCCGACAGGGCCTGGCGGCTACACCTTC | CATNPTGPGGYTF
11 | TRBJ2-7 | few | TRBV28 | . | TGTGCCAGCAGTTTAAGGTACGAGCAGTACTTC | CASSLRYEQYF
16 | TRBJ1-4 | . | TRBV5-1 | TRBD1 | TGCGCCAGCAGGACCGGGACAGGGGCAACTAATGAAAAACTGTTTTTT | CASRTGTGATNEKLFF
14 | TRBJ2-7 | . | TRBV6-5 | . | TGTGCCAGCAAGGTCGGCTCTTCGAGGTACGAGCAGTACTTC | CASKVGSSRYEQYF
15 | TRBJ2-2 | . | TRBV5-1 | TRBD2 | TGCGCCAGCAGCTTCTTAGCGGGAGTTCCCGGGGAGCTGTTTTTT | CASSFLAGVPGELFF
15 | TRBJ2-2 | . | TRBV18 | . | TGTGCCAGCTCCCGGAGCAGGGGAGAAACCGGGGAGCTGTTTTTT | CASSRSRGETGELFF
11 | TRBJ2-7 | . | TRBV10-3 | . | TGTGCCATCCGACAGACCTACGAGCAGTACTTC | CAIRQTYEQYF
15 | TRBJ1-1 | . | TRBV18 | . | TGTGCCAGCTCACCACAGGGGACTTATAACACTGAAGCTTTCTTT | CASSPQGTYNTEAFF
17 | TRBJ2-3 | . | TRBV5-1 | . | TGCGCCAGCAGCTTGCCTGTAGGAGGGATAAGCACAGATACGCAGTATTTT | CASSLPVGGISTDTQYF
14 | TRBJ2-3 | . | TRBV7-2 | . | TGTGCCAGCAGCTTAGCGCGGGCTCCAGATACGCAGTATTTT | CASSLARAPDTQYF
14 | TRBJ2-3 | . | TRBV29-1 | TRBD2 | TGCAGCGTTGAAGGGGCGAGCGGGGGAGATACGCAGTATTTT | CSVEGASGGDTQYF
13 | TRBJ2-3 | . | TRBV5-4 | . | TGTGCCAGCAGTTCAGACCGGGGAGATACGCAGTATTTT | CASSSDRGDTQYF
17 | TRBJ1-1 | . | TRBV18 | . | TGTGCCAGCTCACAAGGGGGACCAACCGGGGGGAACACTGAAGCTTTCTTT | CASSQGGPTGGNTEAFF
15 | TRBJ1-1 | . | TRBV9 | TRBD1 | TGTGCCAGCAGCGTAGACGTAACAGGGGGCACTGAAGCTTTCTTT | CASSVDVTGGTEAFF
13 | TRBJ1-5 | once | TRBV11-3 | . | TGTGCCAGCAGCCTCAATAGTTGGCAGCCCCAGCATTTT | CASSLNSWQPQHF
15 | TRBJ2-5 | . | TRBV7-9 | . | TGTGCCAGCAGCTTAGGGGCCCTAGCGTCTGAGACCCAGTACTTC | CASSLGALASETQYF
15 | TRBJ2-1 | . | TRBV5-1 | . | TGCGCCAGCAGCTTGGAACTACCGACCTACAATGAGCAGTTCTTC | CASSLELPTYNEQFF
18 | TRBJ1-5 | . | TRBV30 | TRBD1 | TGTGCCTGGAGCACCGGGTCAGGGGGGATCTATAGCAATCAGCCCCAGCATTTT | CAWSTGSGGIYSNQPQHF